The 22 T cell receptor beta chains reported below all come from one sample, sequenced in a study of T-cell memory formation after mild COVID-19. TCRdb fed the 5' RACE reads into MiXCR, producing one record per CDR3 protein. The sample has approximately 240,000 distinct CDR3 sequences, 16% seen once. The sequencing sample was made of PBMCs or a T cell subset sorted from them (not recorded which). These receptors were collected from a man younger than 35 who had mild COVID-19 (a few samples of this study predate the infection). Cell type and time point are not known.

In its sample, this clonotype was seen many times. This sequence joins TRBV7-9 and TRBJ1-2, with a weak D call TRBD1 (6 bases). The CDR3 is 15 residues long. The V end was cut by 5 bases, the J end by 4 bases, with 17 bases between. CDR1 and CDR2 from the germline V gene are SEHNR and FQNEAQ (reference sequence). The DNA of the CDR3 is TGTGCCAGCAGCCAAAACCTCAGGGGTATCTATGGCTACACCTTC. Its translation: CASSQNLRGIYGYTF.

The chain links TRBV6-5 to TRBJ2-3, with 7 bases that match TRBD2. Germline CDR1 reads MNHEY; CDR2 reads SVGAGI. The CDR3 spans 15 residues. V shed 4 bases, J shed 5 bases, and the junction held 9 bases outside the gene matches. In DNA form, the CDR3 reads TGTGCCAGCAGTTGGAAAAGCGGGACCGGAGATACGCAGTATTTT. It yields the protein CASSWKSGTGDTQYF.

This clonotype was observed a handful of times. This sequence joins TRBV29-1 and TRBJ2-3; D not certain. Germline values: CDR1 SQVTM, CDR2 ANQGSEA. CDR3 length: 12 amino acids. V was pared by 5 bases and J by 6 bases, with 12 bases between. Here the CDR3 DNA reads TGCAGCGTTAGACGGGCTGGGGATACGCAGTATTTT. Translation gives CSVRRAGDTQYF.

This clonotype came up a few times. The J gene is TRBJ2-7, the V gene TRBV6-1; D perhaps matches TRBD2 (5 bases). V gave up 4 bases and J gave up 3 bases, with 7 bases separating them. This CDR3 is 12 amino acids long. Germline V lookup: CDR1 MNHNS, CDR2 SASEGT. CDR3 sequence (DNA): TGTGCCAGCAGTGTTGGGAGCTACGAGCAGTACTTC. Translated: CASSVGSYEQYF.

In this sample, this clonotype turned up a few times. The genes are TRBV7-9 and TRBJ2-5, with 7 bases aligning to TRBD2. The junction had 10 bases not matched to a gene; V was cut back by 5 bases and J by 4 bases. CDR3 size: 15 residues. CDR1 and CDR2 (germline): SEHNR, FQNEAQ (reference sequence). CDR3 protein: CASSLGEGRGETQYF. The CDR3 DNA reads TGTGCCAGCAGCCTAGGAGAGGGGAGGGGAGAGACCCAGTACTTC. Together with reference TRBV7-9 and TRBJ2-5, the CDR3 gives the full variable domain: DTGVSQNPRHKITKRGQNVTFRCDPISEHNRLYWYRQTLGQGPEFLTYFQNEAQLEKSRLLSDRFSAERPKGSFSTLEIQRTEQGDSAMYLCASSLGEGRGETQYFGPGTRLLVL.

This clonotype came up a few times. The chain uses TRBV24-1 and TRBJ2-2, with D unresolved. V was pared by 0 bases and J by 7 bases, with 17 bases between. Looked up from germline, CDR1 is KGHDR and CDR2 is SFDVKD. The CDR3 is made up of 17 amino acids. Here the CDR3 reads CATSDLPDALFCGELFF. The DNA for the CDR3 is TGTGCCACCAGTGATTTGCCTGACGCGCTATTCTGCGGGGAGCTGTTTTTT.

This clonotype was picked up many times. The gene calls are TRBV28 and TRBJ1-2; maybe TRBD1 (5 bases). This CDR3 is built from 16 residues. Germline V gives CDR1 MDHEN, CDR2 SYDVKM. Trimming removed 2 bases at V and 4 bases at J, with 17 bases between. In nucleotides, the CDR3 is TGTGCCAGCAGTTTAAACTCACTCAGGGTGCTCTATGGCTACACCTTC. Protein product: CASSLNSLRVLYGYTF.

CDR3 nucleotide sequence: TGTGCCAGTAGTCCTCGCAGCAGTGGGGGCTACACCTTC. This translates into CASSPRSSGGYTF. The V and J genes are TRBV19 and TRBJ1-2; D is uncertain. V dropped 5 bases and J dropped 8 bases, with 15 bases sitting between them. This CDR3 is built from 13 residues. CDR1 and CDR2 from the germline V gene are LNHDA and SQIVND (reference sequence).

There are a few counts of this clonotype. The gene calls are TRBV4-3 and TRBJ1-2, with D unresolved. The CDR3 is 14 amino acids. Germline CDR1 reads LGHNA; CDR2 reads YSLEER. The ends were cut back, 1 base at V and 6 bases at J, with 12 bases in the middle. The CDR3 sequence is CASSQVGQEHGYTF. The CDR3 DNA follows: TGCGCCAGCAGCCAAGTTGGGCAGGAACATGGCTACACCTTC.

The V and J genes are TRBV18 and TRBJ2-5, with TRBD1 identical over 9 bases. The CDR3 is 16 amino acids. Trimming at V came to 2 bases and at J to 4 bases, leaving 8 bases not matched to a gene. Germline V gene lookup returns CDR1 KGHSH and CDR2 LQKENI. In nucleotides, the CDR3 is TGTGCCAGCTCACCAGTGGAACAGGGGGCGCGAGAGACCCAGTACTTC. Translation: CASSPVEQGARETQYF.

The J gene is TRBJ1-1, the V gene TRBV5-1, with a possible D match to TRBD1 (5 bases). V lost 2 bases to trimming and J lost 1 base, with 18 bases between them. The CDR3 runs to 17 residues. Germline V gene data show CDR1 as SGHRS and CDR2 as YFSETQ. This CDR3 reads CASSLKQGISRNTEAFF. In DNA form, the CDR3 reads TGCGCCAGCAGCTTAAAGCAGGGTATAAGTCGGAACACTGAAGCTTTCTTT.

A few counts support this clonotype. This rearrangement joins TRBV7-2 to TRBJ2-3; 8 nucleotides line up with TRBD2. Unmatched junction bases numbered 10, after V lost 4 bases and J lost 4 bases. This CDR3 is 16 amino acids long. Per the germline V gene, CDR1 is SGHTA and CDR2 is FQGNSA. Here the CDR3 reads CASSSAIGGAADTQYF. The DNA of the CDR3 is TGTGCCAGCAGCTCCGCGATCGGGGGGGCCGCAGATACGCAGTATTTT.

V gene TRBV20-1 combines with J gene TRBJ2-2; D may be TRBD2 (6 bases). This CDR3 has 12 residues. The V gene lost 1 base and the J gene lost 6 bases, with 6 bases spanning the gap. Germline values: CDR1 DFQATT, CDR2 SNEGSKA (reference sequence). CDR3 amino acids: CSARGGAGELFF. The CDR3 DNA follows: TGCAGTGCTAGAGGCGGGGCCGGGGAGCTGTTTTTT.

The chain joins TRBV5-4 to TRBJ1-6; D is unresolved. The germline V gene encodes CDR1 SGHNT and CDR2 YYREEE (reference sequence). This CDR3 contains 14 residues. V lost 4 bases and J lost 12, with 17 bases in between. The CDR3 region is CASSRQEGREPLHF. The CDR3 bases are TGTGCCAGCAGCCGCCAGGAGGGCCGTGAACCCCTCCACTTT.

The chain is built from TRBV5-1 and TRBJ1-1; TRBD1 might be the D (6 bases). Germline values: CDR1 SGHRS, CDR2 YFSETQ. Trimming removed 0 bases at V and 1 base at J, with 16 bases between. There are 17 residues in the CDR3. In DNA, the CDR3 is TGCGCCAGCAGCTTGGCCTTTATTGGGGGCAGGAACACTGAAGCTTTCTTT. Translating gives CASSLAFIGGRNTEAFF.

This clonotype has more than one count but fewer than ten. The chain links TRBV27 to TRBJ1-1; tentatively, D is TRBD1 (6 bases). The CDR3 covers 14 residues. From germline, CDR1 is MNHEY and CDR2 SMNVEV (reference sequence). Between the trimmed V and J ends, which lost 5 bases and 0 bases, there was a span of 10 bases. The DNA for the CDR3 is TGTGCCAGCAGTCCACAGGGTTTGAACACTGAAGCTTTCTTT. This translates into CASSPQGLNTEAFF.

This clonotype was found a few times. For the CDR3, the DNA is TGTGCCAGCAGTTACAGGGTTATTAATCAGCCCCAGCATTTT. The encoded protein is CASSYRVINQPQHF. The chain links TRBV6-2 or TRBV6-3 to TRBJ1-5, with D unclear. V was shortened by 2 bases and J by 4 bases, with 9 bases between the two germline ends. The CDR3 runs 14 residues. Per germline, CDR1 MNHEY and CDR2 SVGEGT.

The rearrangement links TRBV5-1 to TRBJ1-1; TRBD1 agrees at 8 bases. CDR3 length: 17 amino acids. Germline-derived CDR1 and CDR2 are SGHRS and YFSETQ. The trim removed 4 bases at V and 0 bases at J, leaving 11 bases unmatched. The CDR3 coding sequence is TGCGCCAGCAGCATGGGGACAGGCCGGGATTTGAACACTGAAGCTTTCTTT. Protein: CASSMGTGRDLNTEAFF. The whole variable domain, remainder taken from reference TRBV5-1 and TRBJ1-1, is KAGVTQTPRYLIKTRGQQVTLSCSPISGHRSVSWYQQTPGQGLQFLFEYFSETQRNKGNFPGRFSGRQFSNSRSEMNVSTLELGDSALYLCASSMGTGRDLNTEAFFGQGTRLTVV.

This clonotype was seen many times. The V gene is TRBV12-3 or TRBV12-4, the J gene TRBJ2-3, with 9 bases identical to TRBD2. V dropped 3 bases and J dropped 7; count of bases not matched to a gene: 8. CDR3 length: 15 amino acids. The CDR3 DNA is TGTGCCAGCAGTTTCGTAGCGGGGGACACGAATACGCAGTATTTT. Translating gives CASSFVAGDTNTQYF.

This clonotype was seen a few times. V and J are TRBV5-1 and TRBJ2-7; TRBD1 matches at 8 bases. With V trimmed by 2 bases and J by 7 bases, 11 bases remained unmatched. The CDR3 loop spans 15 amino acids. Germline V gene sequence: CDR1 SGHRS, CDR2 YFSETQ. The CDR3 sequence is CASSFGQGATKEQYF. For the CDR3, the DNA is TGCGCCAGCAGCTTCGGGCAGGGGGCCACCAAGGAGCAGTACTTC.

This chain links TRBV30 with TRBJ1-1; D unclear. The germline CDR1 and CDR2 sequences are GTSNPN and SVGIG (reference sequence). V was pared by 7 bases and J by 3 bases, with 6 bases between. This CDR3 contains 10 residues. In nucleotides, the CDR3 is TGTGCCTCCACGTACACTGAAGCTTTCTTT. Translation gives CASTYTEAFF.

This clonotype was counted only a few times. The chain carries TRBV11-2 and TRBJ2-1; D is uncertain. This CDR3 has 17 amino acids. Looked up from germline, CDR1 is SGHAT and CDR2 is FQNNGV. The V gene lost 1 base and the J gene lost 0 bases, with 13 bases spanning the gap. The CDR3 sequence: CASSLVGGDSSYNEQFF. As DNA, the CDR3 is TGTGCCAGCAGCTTAGTGGGCGGCGATAGCTCCTACAATGAGCAGTTCTTC.